This TCR beta chain is from a study of blood T cell repertoires in COVID-19. About the research overall: The United States, Italy and Spain provided the acute and convalescent COVID-19 samples. Sample material is recorded as cDNA or gDNA derived from T cells, B-cell-depleted T cells, or PBMCs.

CDR1 and CDR2 (germline): LNHDA, SQIVND (reference sequence). The CDR3 is 15 residues long. V gave up 3 bases and J gave up 1 base, with 10 bases separating them. In the original processing: Researchers report that nucleated cell counts were estimated from reference gene primer amplification. Assay: immunoSEQ multiplex PCR; the TCRdb copy retains only in-frame clones and omits some. V, J and clone size are those of that table, while D and trimming were read from the DNA. Of over 150,000 clones detected, around four fifths appear once; the ten largest clones hold roughly a fifth. In its sample, this clone was seen many times.

The specimen was peripheral blood. The TCR originated in a woman in her seventies who had recovered from COVID-19. V gene TRBV19 combines with J gene TRBJ1-5; perhaps TRBD1 as D (5 bases). In nucleotides, the CDR3 is TGTGCCAGTAGTATGCGGGGGTCCAGCAATCAGCCCCAGCATTTT. Amino acid sequence: CASSMRGSSNQPQHF.